This is a list of T cell receptor beta chains from one sample in a study of beta chain features in type 1 diabetes. Sequenced by immunoSEQ multiplex PCR; TCRdb stores in-frame clones only, minus some. This table holds hundreds of thousands of clones, over 11% found once. The specimen was naive CD4+ T cells from blood. These receptors originate from a man aged 30 to 45 with type 1 diabetes. Each CDR3 is given with its conserved first and last residue. The D gene is left open where the match is weak. A clone size is listed for some rows: how often the clone was seen (once, few, many), or a class if it is expanded.

cdr3_length: 14
v_call: TRBV5-6
j_call: TRBJ2-1
clone_size: few
d_call: TRBD2
cdr3_nt: TGTGCCAGCAGCTCCGTAGCGGGAGGGGGTGAGCAGTTCTTC
cdr3_aa: CASSSVAGGGEQFF

cdr3_length: 16
v_call: TRBV14
j_call: TRBJ1-1
clone_size: -
d_call: TRBD1
cdr3_nt: TGTGCCAGCAGCCAAGGACAGGGCCAAGTTCGGACTGAAGCTTTCTTT
cdr3_aa: CASSQGQGQVRTEAFF

cdr3_length: 18
v_call: TRBV5-4
j_call: TRBJ2-6
clone_size: few
d_call: -
cdr3_nt: TGTGCCAGCAGCTTCTCAAGAGTGTATCGGTCTGGGGCCAACGTCCTGACTTTC
cdr3_aa: CASSFSRVYRSGANVLTF

cdr3_length: 13
v_call: TRBV7-9
j_call: TRBJ2-1
clone_size: -
d_call: -
cdr3_nt: TGTGCCAGCAGCTTAGTTCTGGCCAATGAGCAGTTCTTC
cdr3_aa: CASSLVLANEQFF

cdr3_length: 14
v_call: TRBV7-2
j_call: TRBJ1-5
clone_size: few
d_call: -
cdr3_nt: TGTGCCAGCAGTTACTCAGGGGCGCCGGGGCCCCAGCATTTT
cdr3_aa: CASSYSGAPGPQHF

cdr3_length: 14
v_call: TRBV5-1
j_call: TRBJ2-5
clone_size: -
d_call: TRBD1
cdr3_nt: TGCGCCAGCAGCTCTCGGACAGGGCAAGAGACCCAGTACTTC
cdr3_aa: CASSSRTGQETQYF

cdr3_length: 17
v_call: TRBV7-2
j_call: TRBJ2-7
clone_size: few
d_call: TRBD2
cdr3_nt: TGTGCCAGCAGCTTAGTCCCCATAGCGGGAGGGCCCCACGAGCAGTACTTC
cdr3_aa: CASSLVPIAGGPHEQYF

cdr3_length: 12
v_call: TRBV7-2
j_call: TRBJ1-2
clone_size: few
d_call: -
cdr3_nt: TGTGCCAGCAGCTTAGGACAGGCCGGCTACACCTTC
cdr3_aa: CASSLGQAGYTF

cdr3_length: 17
v_call: TRBV7-8
j_call: TRBJ2-6
clone_size: few
d_call: TRBD1
cdr3_nt: TGTGCCAGCAGTCCCTACACCAGGGGGCTTGGGGCCAACGTCCTGACTTTC
cdr3_aa: CASSPYTRGLGANVLTF

cdr3_length: 14
v_call: TRBV29-1
j_call: TRBJ2-7
clone_size: -
d_call: -
cdr3_nt: TGCAGCGCGTCCCTTGGGCACAGGGCCTACGAGCAGTACTTC
cdr3_aa: CSASLGHRAYEQYF

cdr3_length: 15
v_call: TRBV6-1
j_call: TRBJ2-5
clone_size: -
d_call: TRBD1
cdr3_nt: TGTGCCATCTCCCTTGGGGACAGGGTTGCGAAGACCCAGTACTTC
cdr3_aa: CAISLGDRVAKTQYF

cdr3_length: 19
v_call: TRBV7-2
j_call: TRBJ2-6
clone_size: few
d_call: TRBD1
cdr3_nt: TGTGCCAGCAGCTTAGCTGGAACAGGGGTGGGCTCTGGGGCCAACGTCCTGACTTTC
cdr3_aa: CASSLAGTGVGSGANVLTF

cdr3_length: 14
v_call: TRBV7-9
j_call: TRBJ2-3
clone_size: few
d_call: -
cdr3_nt: TGTGCCAGCAGCTCTAATCGTGGCACAGATACGCAGTATTTT
cdr3_aa: CASSSNRGTDTQYF

cdr3_length: 17
v_call: TRBV9
j_call: TRBJ2-1
clone_size: -
d_call: TRBD1
cdr3_nt: TGTGCCAGCAGCGTAGCCATCGGGGACAGGGGCCACAATGAGCAGTTCTTC
cdr3_aa: CASSVAIGDRGHNEQFF